The subject of this entry is one TCR beta chain. Its antigen specificity is not known. No per-base quality is available; no much larger clone lies one base away. Trimming at the junction amounts to 2 bases on V and 5 bases on J, and the germline ends lie 10 bases apart. Measured from the cysteine to the phenylalanine, the CDR3 is 14 residues long. Of the read, only the CDR3 DNA is kept; its 42 bases are in frame from base 1. From a lookup of the germline V gene, CDR1 and CDR2 are SGHVS and FQNEAQ. The data originate from a study of shared T cell receptors in the human thymus (dated by TCRdb to the early 2020s). Context from the whole study: The study examined how self-reactive, shared T-cell receptor alpha chains are generated in the human thymus.

The library was built by means of the immunoSEQ multiplex PCR assay. Drawn from immuneACCESS, this table holds only the in-frame rearrangements with V and J called that TCRdb kept. Clones are partly lost; checked studies trace under half to an unresolved V gene and leave the rest unexplained. The sample records 550,000 to 800,000 clones, around 85% of which are singletons. Together, the top ten hold more than 0.01% of the sample. The same specimen was also included in a second study, on human thymus T cells. As described in the second report: Donors were immunologically healthy infants undergoing open corrective cardiac surgery for congenital heart defects in Finland. Thymus tissue was collected as surgical resects that were removed during corrective cardiac surgery. Usage of V and J gene segments appeared to be biased in both the thymic and the peripheral blood repertoires. The related research found that thymic TCR repertoires overlapped highly between unrelated individuals. TCR alpha and beta repertoires from about 8 infant thymus samples and a few related peripheral blood samples were characterized in the study. The infant donors were roughly 6 to 250 days old, and the cohort included five to seven males and a couple of females. Thymocytes were released mechanically from tissue and stored at -70 °C as pellets of 10-30 million cells. Genomic DNA was extracted from frozen cell pellets with a QIAsymphony instrument. Using the immunoSEQ multiplex PCR assay, the TCRB and TCRAD loci were amplified from a standardized quantity of quality-controlled genomic DNA. The amplicons covered the V(D)J region and were long enough to include the CDR3 and to identify the V and J genes. Through the commercial immunoSEQ service, the amplicons were sequenced on an Illumina platform. Corrections for primer bias and sequencing errors followed previously described methods, while TCRAD and TCRB definitions were based on the IMGT database. The repertoires were analysed using immunoSEQ Analyzer 3.0 and VDJTools for basic statistics, V/J segment usage, diversity estimates, rarefaction and pairwise overlap. To estimate diversity, the Chao1, ChaoE, Efron-Thisted, Shannon and inverse Simpson indices were applied, and diversity was also estimated on datasets down-sampled to the smallest sample. For repertoire overlap, CDR3 nucleotide sequence, V gene and J gene had to match strictly, and clustering was done by Jaccard-based multidimensional scaling. On average, thymus samples yielded around 810,000 unique TCRB clonotypes, whereas blood samples yielded 70,000 to 100,000.

This TCR was sampled from a girl less than two years old with a congenital heart defect. Donor details come from another sample of the same person, matched by shared clones. Sequenced sample: thymocytes. The chain employs TRBV7-8 and TRBJ2-4; TRBD2 could be the D gene, as 6 bases match. The nucleotide sequence is given as TGTGCCAGCAGCTTAACGCGGGGCCAAAACATTCAGTACTTC. Translated, this is CASSLTRGQNIQYF.